This T cell receptor (beta chain) was sequenced during a study of cytomegalovirus exposure and HLA in healthy donors (dated by TCRdb to 2016 to 2017). About the full investigation: An earlier analysis of approximately 550 of the donors reported more than 250 Gb of sequence data and 117 million unique TCR beta sequences from about 200 million T cells. Roughly 300 gigabases of sequencing data and 70 million to 95 million unique TCR sequences made up an early release that covered over 550 HLA-typed donors. Typing coverage differed by locus: A, B, C, DRB1 and DQB1 were typed in about 620-630 donors, DQA1 in around 500, DPA1 in approximately 610, and DPB1 in around 490. Both class I and class II loci were covered by HLA typing, at four-digit resolution. Rather than drawing on any new phenotypic data, the later analysis identified candidate immune exposures from TCR beta sequences and the way those sequences occurred across donors. In a later analysis, previously published TCR beta repertoires from more than 500 donors were re-analyzed and high-resolution HLA genotyping was added so that TCR occurrence patterns could be studied. Five DR-DQ haplotypes were treated as single units for association and clustering because of strong linkage in the cohort. The study profiled the T cell repertoires of more than 500 subjects by immunosequencing and related them to cytomegalovirus serostatus. Of the roughly 410 genotyped donors, 75% to 85% were placed in the genetic ancestry cluster associated with self-reported Caucasian donors. Alongside the repertoire data, information on donor age, sex, ethnicity and CMV serostatus was compiled. A separate validation cohort of over 95 different subjects was used in addition to the 666-subject first cohort. The study combined high-throughput TCR immunosequencing, statistical association of individual TCRs with disease status, and machine learning to predict cytomegalovirus infection status. Across about 380 genotyped donors of the cohort, an average of about 240,000 unique TCR beta nucleotide sequences per donor were sequenced, and approximately 17% of those sequences were non-productive. An earlier analysis of 587 of the donors applied high-throughput TCR beta sequencing to assess whether each TCR beta V gene segment acted as functional or pseudogenic. All discovery cohort repertoires had been generated using a single sequencing platform. A later genetic analysis took genome-wide SNP genotypes for about three fifths of the 666 donors and used that subset as a discovery cohort. The aim of the study was to test whether cataloging public T cell receptors could identify signatures of past pathogen exposure.

What the research found in general, with its limitations: According to a later genetic analysis, donors in an Asian-associated ancestry cluster had fewer N-insertions in productive TCRs than the approximately 630-donor mean. Roughly uniform sequencing depth across donors was assumed in presence/absence analyses, although this assumption may not hold. Most TCR sequences were seen in very few donors, while some public TCRs were found in many individuals. A later genetic analysis associated a missense DCLRE1C variant with V-gene and J-gene trimming of TCR beta chains, and an independent cohort replicated the association. A later analysis associated around 16,000 TCR beta sequences with specific HLA alleles at a false discovery rate of 0.05. A later analysis reported that several top co-occurrence clusters appeared linked to parvovirus B19, influenza, CMV and Epstein-Barr virus. The 87-base-pair reads could not distinguish some IMGT-functional V segments, including TRBV6-2 and TRBV6-3, so those segments were excluded. The authors suggested that the approach could potentially be generalized to other disease states and immunological phenotypes. Only TCR beta chains were sequenced in this cohort, and the absence of alpha or paired-chain data limited detectable features. HLA typing was unavailable for some donors at each locus, so association tests used only the typed subset. A cluster of highly shared sequence variants was judged likely to be a technical artifact of the sequencing pipeline. A later analysis found that most CMV-associated TCR beta chains appeared HLA-restricted, with HLA associations seemingly driven largely by CMV exposure. Immune exposure information for the cohort was limited to CMV serostatus. In vitro tests confirmed that three of the cytomegalovirus-associated TCR beta chains recognize cytomegalovirus antigens. Correlated functional status among segregating V segments might be attributable to linkage disequilibrium, but an unknown experimental factor could not be ruled out. A later analysis found that HLA-associated TCR beta chains were more clonally expanded and had lower generation probabilities than equally common non-associated chains. A further reported finding was that TCR beta sequences accurately predicted the HLA-A and HLA-B alleles for most subjects in the first cohort. Broadly in line with IMGT annotations, most TCR beta V segments showed up in productive rearrangements about 87% or about 30% of the time in an earlier analysis of about 500 of the donors. In the study, roughly 160 TCR beta chains were listed as associated with cytomegalovirus. Strong co-occurrence of HLA alleles, especially DR and DQ, made assigning TCR associations to individual alleles difficult. Because counts were too low, approximately 15 rarely observed V segments, including chromosome 9 orphons, were excluded from the earlier analysis of 500 to 700 of the donors. A later analysis found that TCR association rates varied across HLA loci, with DRB1 alleles showing the most associated TCRs and HLA-C alleles the fewest. In both the original and validation cohorts, the classifier was reported to diagnose cytomegalovirus status with high specificity and sensitivity.

V gives up 5 bases and J gives up 5 bases, and the segment between their germline ends measures 18 bases. Spanning cysteine to phenylalanine, the CDR3 consists of 15 amino acids. The sequence is cut down to CDR3 DNA, 45 bases in frame from base 1. CDR1 SGHAT and CDR2 FQNNGV were looked up in the germline V gene. Library generation was performed with the immunoSEQ multiplex PCR assay. For the multiplex PCR, a mixture combining 60 forward primers for TCR Vbeta segments and 13 reverse primers for TCR Jbeta segments was used. A multiplex PCR assay on genomic DNA amplified the CDR3 region of rearranged TCR beta genes. The Illumina HiSeq System was used to sequence the amplified TCR beta libraries as 87-base-pair reads. For the original study's pipeline: In a later analysis, roughly 80 million unique TCR beta chains were counted across the approximately 620 repertoires, and roughly 11 million of these chains were shared by at least two donors. To remove PCR and sequencing errors, raw reads were error-corrected and collapsed into unique sequences using a nearest-neighbor algorithm that merged closely related sequences. CDR3 sequences were aligned to IMGT reference sequences to assign V, D and J gene segments. For a sequence to be retained, at least a six-nucleotide match to both a V gene segment and a J gene segment was required. Rearrangements were classified as productive when the CDR3 lacked stop codons and remained in frame with V and J, and all other rearrangements were classified as non-productive. CDR3 was defined by IMGT convention, running from the second conserved V-encoded cysteine to the conserved J-encoded phenylalanine. Sequences without an unambiguous match to a single V gene segment were excluded from the earlier analysis of 450 to 650 of the donors. An earlier analysis of 550 to 650 of the donors classified V segments as functional when productive rearrangements were above 56.7% and as segregating when the standard deviation between donors was above 5%. A statistical classification framework was developed to diagnose cytomegalovirus status using the catalog of TCR beta chain sequences. V and J gene assignment, in a later analysis, came from comparing TCR nucleotide sequences with IMGT/GENE-DB human TR gene sequences. Using the TCRdist pipeline, a later analysis assigned CDR3 sequences along with most-parsimonious VDJ recombination scenarios. A later analysis defined each TCR beta chain by its CDR3 amino acid sequence plus V-gene family, and excluded reads lacking a unique V-gene family. To address suspected cross-contamination and a sequencing artifact, a later analysis removed 550 to 750 highly shared, low-generation-probability nucleotide sequences. A later analysis calculated a clonal expansion index for each public chain from normalized within-repertoire ranks of inferred template counts. A later analysis computed generation probabilities with a VDJ recombination model fitted to out-of-frame rearrangements, and checked the results against IGoR. A later analysis scored TCR-TCR, TCR-HLA and TCR-CMV co-occurrence with hypergeometric tests, applying a repertoire-size bias correction to TCR pairs. To estimate false discovery rates, a later analysis permuted the HLA or CMV assignments 20 times. In a later analysis, co-occurring TCRs were grouped with DBSCAN, and TCRdist sequence similarity was added when clustering was performed within HLA-allele-positive subsets. For co-occurrence clustering, repertoires with fewer than 30,000 or more than 120,000 public chains were excluded, along with about five repertoires with anomalous nucleotide sharing. The clones in this table, taken by TCRdb from immuneACCESS, are in-frame only. Not every clone is retained; where verified, under half of the shortfall comes from an unresolved V gene, and the cause of the rest is unknown. V and J calls and clone size are as listed in that table; D and trimming were resolved from the DNA. Here the sample has 130,000 or so clones; about 80% occur a single time. About 8.3% of the sample is in the top ten clones.

The cohort consisted of some 670 healthy bone marrow donors. All cohort members were sampled while nominally healthy, although unrecorded immune exposures were likely present. The donor tested CMV seropositive and was one of the 289 seropositive cohort members. A peripheral blood sample was provided by each donor, and peripheral blood mononuclear cells were used for TCR beta sequencing. The Qiagen DNeasy Blood Extraction Kit was used to extract genomic DNA from the blood cell samples. Remarks on this clone: Its antigen target is currently unknown. There are no base qualities to consult, and no much larger clone falls within one base.

Sequences were obtained from PBMCs. The rearranged chain carries TRBV11-2 and TRBJ2-5; no D gene call is confident. The receptor comes from a woman aged 50 to 65 in good health and CMV-seropositive. The sequenced DNA: TGTGCCAGCAGCCCCCTGGGCGTGGTCGTCGAGACCCAGTACTTC. This yields the protein CASSPLGVVVETQYF.